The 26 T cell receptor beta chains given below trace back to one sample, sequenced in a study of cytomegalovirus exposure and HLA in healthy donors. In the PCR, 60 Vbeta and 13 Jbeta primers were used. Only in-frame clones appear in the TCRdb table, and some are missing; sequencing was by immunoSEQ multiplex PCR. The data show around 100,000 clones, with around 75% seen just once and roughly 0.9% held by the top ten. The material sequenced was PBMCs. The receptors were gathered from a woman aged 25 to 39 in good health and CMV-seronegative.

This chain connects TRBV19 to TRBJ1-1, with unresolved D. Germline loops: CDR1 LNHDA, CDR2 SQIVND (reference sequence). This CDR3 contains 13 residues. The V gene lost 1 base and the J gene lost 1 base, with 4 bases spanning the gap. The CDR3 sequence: CASSIGRNTEAFF. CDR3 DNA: TGTGCCAGTAGTATAGGCAGGAACACTGAAGCTTTCTTT.

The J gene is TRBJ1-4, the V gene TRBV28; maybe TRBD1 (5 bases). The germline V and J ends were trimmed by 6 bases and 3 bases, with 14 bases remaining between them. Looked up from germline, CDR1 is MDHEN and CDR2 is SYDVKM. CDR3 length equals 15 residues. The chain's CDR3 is CASRPRVEANEKLFF. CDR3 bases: TGTGCCAGCAGGCCCAGGGTTGAAGCTAATGAAAAACTGTTTTTT. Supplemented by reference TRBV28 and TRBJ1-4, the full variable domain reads DVKVTQSSRYLVKRTGEKVFLECVQDMDHENMFWYRQDPGLGLRLIYFSYDVKMKEKGDIPEGYSVSREKKERFSLILESASTNQTSMYLCASRPRVEANEKLFFGSGTQLSVL.

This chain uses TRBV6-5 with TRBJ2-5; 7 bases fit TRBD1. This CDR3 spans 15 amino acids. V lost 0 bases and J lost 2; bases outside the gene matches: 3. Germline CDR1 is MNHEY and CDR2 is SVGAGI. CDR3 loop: CASSYSGTAQETQYF. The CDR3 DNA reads TGTGCCAGCAGTTACTCCGGGACAGCACAAGAGACCCAGTACTTC.

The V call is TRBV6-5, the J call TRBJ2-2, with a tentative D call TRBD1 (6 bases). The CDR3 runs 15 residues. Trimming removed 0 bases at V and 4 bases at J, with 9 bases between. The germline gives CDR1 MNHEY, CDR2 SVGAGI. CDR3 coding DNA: TGTGCCAGCAGTTACTCGTTAGGGGGCACCGGGGAGCTGTTTTTT. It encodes CASSYSLGGTGELFF.

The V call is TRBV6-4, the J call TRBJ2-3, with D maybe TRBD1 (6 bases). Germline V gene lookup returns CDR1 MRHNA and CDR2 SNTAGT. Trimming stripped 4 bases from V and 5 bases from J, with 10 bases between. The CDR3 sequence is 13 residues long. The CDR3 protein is CASSAGAEDTQYF. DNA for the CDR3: TGTGCCAGCAGTGCAGGGGCTGAAGATACGCAGTATTTT.

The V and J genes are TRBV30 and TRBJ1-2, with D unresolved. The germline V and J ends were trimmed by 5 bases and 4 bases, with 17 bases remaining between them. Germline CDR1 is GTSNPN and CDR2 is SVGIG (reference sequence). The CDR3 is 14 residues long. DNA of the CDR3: TGTGCCTGGTCTGGAGGGTCTCCCGGCTATGGCTACACCTTC. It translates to CAWSGGSPGYGYTF.

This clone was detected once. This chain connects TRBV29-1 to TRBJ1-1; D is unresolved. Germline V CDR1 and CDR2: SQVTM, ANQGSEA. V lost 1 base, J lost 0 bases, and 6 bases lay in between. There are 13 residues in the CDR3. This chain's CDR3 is CSVEVSVNTEAFF. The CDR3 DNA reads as TGCAGCGTTGAAGTGTCAGTGAACACTGAAGCTTTCTTT.

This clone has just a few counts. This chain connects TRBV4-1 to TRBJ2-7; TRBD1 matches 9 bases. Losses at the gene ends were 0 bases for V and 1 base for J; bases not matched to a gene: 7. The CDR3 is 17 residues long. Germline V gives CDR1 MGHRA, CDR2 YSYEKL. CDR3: CASSQEGGQGVSYEQYF. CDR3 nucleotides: TGCGCCAGCAGCCAAGAAGGGGGACAGGGCGTATCCTACGAGCAGTACTTC.

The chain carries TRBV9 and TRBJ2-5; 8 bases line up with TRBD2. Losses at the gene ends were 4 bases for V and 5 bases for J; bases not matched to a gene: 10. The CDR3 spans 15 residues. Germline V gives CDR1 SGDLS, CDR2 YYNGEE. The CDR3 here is CASSLGTSALETQYF. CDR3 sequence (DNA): TGTGCCAGCAGCCTCGGGACTAGTGCCTTGGAGACCCAGTACTTC.

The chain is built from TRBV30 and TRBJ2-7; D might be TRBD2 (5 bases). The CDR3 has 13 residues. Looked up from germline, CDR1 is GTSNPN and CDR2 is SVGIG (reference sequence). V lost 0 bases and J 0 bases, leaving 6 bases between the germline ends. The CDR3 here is CAWSVGSSYEQYF. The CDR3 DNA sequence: TGTGCCTGGAGTGTGGGGAGCTCCTACGAGCAGTACTTC.

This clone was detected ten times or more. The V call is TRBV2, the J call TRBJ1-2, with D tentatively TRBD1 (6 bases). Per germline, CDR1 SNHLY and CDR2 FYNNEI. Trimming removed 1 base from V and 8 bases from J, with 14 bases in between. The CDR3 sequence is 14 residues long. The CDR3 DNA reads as TGTGCCAGCAGTGAAGTGGGTCAGGGGAAGGGCTACACCTTC. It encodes CASSEVGQGKGYTF.

The CDR3 spells CASRPTGETQYF. The CDR3 DNA sequence: TGTGCCAGCAGGCCGACGGGAGAGACCCAGTACTTC. This chain joins TRBV6-1 and TRBJ2-5; D uncertain. The length of the CDR3 is 12 residues. Looked up from germline, CDR1 is MNHNS and CDR2 is SASEGT. The V and J ends lost 6 bases and 4 bases respectively, with 9 bases between them.

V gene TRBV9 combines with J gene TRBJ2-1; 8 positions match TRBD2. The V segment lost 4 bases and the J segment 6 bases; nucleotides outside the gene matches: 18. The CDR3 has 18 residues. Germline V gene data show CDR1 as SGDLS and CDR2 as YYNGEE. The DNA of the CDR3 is TGTGCCAGCAGCCAGGACGGGGGGGCCGTTTTTCCCTCCAATGAGCAGTTCTTC. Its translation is CASSQDGGAVFPSNEQFF.

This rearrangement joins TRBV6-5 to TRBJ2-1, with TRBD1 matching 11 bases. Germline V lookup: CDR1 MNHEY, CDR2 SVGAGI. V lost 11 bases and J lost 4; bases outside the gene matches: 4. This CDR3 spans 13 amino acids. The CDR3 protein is CACGTGGYNEQFF. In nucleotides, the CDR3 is TGTGCCTGCGGGACAGGGGGATACAATGAGCAGTTCTTC.

The CDR3 sequence: CASLSGPLSGNTIYF. The CDR3 coding sequence is TGTGCCAGCCTCTCAGGCCCGCTCTCTGGAAACACCATATATTTT. This chain connects TRBV28 to TRBJ1-3, with D unresolved. This CDR3 has 15 residues. The V gene lost 8 bases and the J gene lost 0 bases, with 14 bases spanning the gap. Germline assignment: CDR1 MDHEN and CDR2 SYDVKM.

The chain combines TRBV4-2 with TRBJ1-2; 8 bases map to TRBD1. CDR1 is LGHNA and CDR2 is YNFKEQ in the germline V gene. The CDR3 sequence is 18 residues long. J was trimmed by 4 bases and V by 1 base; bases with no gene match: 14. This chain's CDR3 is CASSQVRDRYQSPYGYTF. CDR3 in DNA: TGTGCCAGCAGCCAAGTCCGGGACAGGTACCAAAGCCCCTATGGCTACACCTTC.

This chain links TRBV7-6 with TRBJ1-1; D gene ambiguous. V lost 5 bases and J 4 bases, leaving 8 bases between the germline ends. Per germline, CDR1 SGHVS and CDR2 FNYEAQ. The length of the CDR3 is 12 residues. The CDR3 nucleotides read TGTGCCAGCAGCCTCGGACTCACTGAAGCTTTCTTT. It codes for CASSLGLTEAFF. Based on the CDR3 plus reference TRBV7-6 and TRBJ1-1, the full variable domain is GAGVSQSPRYKVTKRGQDVALRCDPISGHVSLYWYRQALGQGPEFLTYFNYEAQQDKSGLPNDRFSAERPEGSISTLTIQRTEQRDSAMYRCASSLGLTEAFFGQGTRLTVV.

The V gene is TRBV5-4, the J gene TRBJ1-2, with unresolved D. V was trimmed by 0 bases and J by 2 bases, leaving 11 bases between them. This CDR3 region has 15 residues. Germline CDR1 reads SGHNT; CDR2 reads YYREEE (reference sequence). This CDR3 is CASSLVSHRNYGYTF. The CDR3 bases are TGTGCCAGCAGCTTGGTATCCCACAGAAACTATGGCTACACCTTC.

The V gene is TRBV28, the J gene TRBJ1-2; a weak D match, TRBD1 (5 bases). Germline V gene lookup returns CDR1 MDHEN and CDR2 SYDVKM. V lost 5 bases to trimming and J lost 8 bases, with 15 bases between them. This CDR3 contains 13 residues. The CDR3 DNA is TGTGCCAGCAGTCTCAATCAGGGCCCCGGCTACACCTTC. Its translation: CASSLNQGPGYTF.

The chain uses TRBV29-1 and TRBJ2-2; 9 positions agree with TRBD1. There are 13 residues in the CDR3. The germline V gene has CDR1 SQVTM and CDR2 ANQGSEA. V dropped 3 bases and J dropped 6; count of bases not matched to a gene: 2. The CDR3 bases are TGCAGCGTTGAGGGGGACAGGGCCGGGGAGCTGTTTTTT. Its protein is CSVEGDRAGELFF.

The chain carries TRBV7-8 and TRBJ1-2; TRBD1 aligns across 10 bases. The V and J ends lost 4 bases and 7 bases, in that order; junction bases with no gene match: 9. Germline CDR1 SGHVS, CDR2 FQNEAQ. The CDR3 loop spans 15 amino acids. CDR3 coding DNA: TGTGCCAGCAGCTGGGGGGGACAGGGGATTGTTGGCTACACCTTC. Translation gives CASSWGGQGIVGYTF.

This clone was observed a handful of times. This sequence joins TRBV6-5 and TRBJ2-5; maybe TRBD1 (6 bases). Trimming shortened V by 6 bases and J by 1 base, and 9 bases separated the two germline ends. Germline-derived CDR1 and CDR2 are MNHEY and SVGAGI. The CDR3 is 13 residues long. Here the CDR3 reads CASRAGVQETQYF. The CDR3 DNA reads TGTGCCAGCAGGGCAGGGGTCCAAGAGACCCAGTACTTC.

Here the CDR3 reads CASSLYRATEAFF. The CDR3 region has the DNA TGTGCCAGCAGTTTATACAGGGCGACTGAAGCTTTCTTT. The chain uses TRBV28 and TRBJ1-1; TRBD1 is a possible D gene (6 bases). CDR3 size: 13 residues. CDR1 is MDHEN and CDR2 is SYDVKM in the germline V gene. V shed 1 base and J shed 5 bases, with 8 bases lying between them.

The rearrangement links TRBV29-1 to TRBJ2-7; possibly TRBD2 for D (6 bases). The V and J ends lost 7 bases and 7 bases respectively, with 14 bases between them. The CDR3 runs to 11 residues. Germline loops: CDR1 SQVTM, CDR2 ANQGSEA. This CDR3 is CSAWRREEQYF. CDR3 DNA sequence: TGCAGCGCCTGGAGGAGGGAGGAGCAGTACTTC.

The CDR3 sequence is CASSLQGATEAFF. The DNA for the CDR3 is TGTGCCAGCAGCCTACAGGGGGCAACTGAAGCTTTCTTT. This chain connects TRBV7-9 to TRBJ1-1, with TRBD1 matching 9 bases. V lost 5 bases and J lost 5; bases outside the gene matches: 3. The CDR3 contains 13 residues. Germline-derived CDR1 and CDR2 are SEHNR and FQNEAQ (reference sequence).

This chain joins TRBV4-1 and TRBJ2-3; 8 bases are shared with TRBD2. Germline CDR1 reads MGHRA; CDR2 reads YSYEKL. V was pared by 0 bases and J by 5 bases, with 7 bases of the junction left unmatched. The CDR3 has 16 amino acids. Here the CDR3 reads CASSQDTSGGQDTQYF. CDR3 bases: TGCGCCAGCAGCCAAGATACTAGCGGAGGCCAAGATACGCAGTATTTT.